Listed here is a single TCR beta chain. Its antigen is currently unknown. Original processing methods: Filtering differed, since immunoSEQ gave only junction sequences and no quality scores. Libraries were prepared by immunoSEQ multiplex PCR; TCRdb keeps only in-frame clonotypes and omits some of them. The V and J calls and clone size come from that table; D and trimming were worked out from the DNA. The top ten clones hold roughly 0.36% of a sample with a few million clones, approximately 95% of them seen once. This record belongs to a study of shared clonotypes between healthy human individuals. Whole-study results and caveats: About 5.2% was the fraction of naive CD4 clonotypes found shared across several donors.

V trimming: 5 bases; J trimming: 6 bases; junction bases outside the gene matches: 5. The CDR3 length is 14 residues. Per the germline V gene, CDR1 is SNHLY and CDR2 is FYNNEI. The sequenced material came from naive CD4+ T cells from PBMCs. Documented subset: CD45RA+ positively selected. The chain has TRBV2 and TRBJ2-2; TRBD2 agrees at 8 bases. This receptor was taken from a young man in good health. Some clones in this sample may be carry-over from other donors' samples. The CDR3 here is CASSITSGAGELFF. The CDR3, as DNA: TGTGCCAGCAGTATCACTAGCGGAGCCGGGGAGCTGTTTTTT.